These T cell receptor beta chains were read from a single sample in a study of technical replicates of blood from four donors. Only in-frame clones appear in the TCRdb table, and some are missing; sequencing was by immunoSEQ multiplex PCR. The profile shows 80,000 or so clones, about 81% of them singletons. Material for sequencing was PBMCs. The source is a human donor in good health. Some clones in this sample may be carry-over from other donors' samples. Both conserved end residues are part of each CDR3. D genes are given only for firm matches. Size tells how often a clone was seen (once, few, many) or the class of an expanded clone, and some rows leave it out.

J: TRBJ1-1; size: NA; V: TRBV4-1; D: NA; CDR3: CASSPRGVGSTEAFF; DNA: TGCGCCAGCAGCCCTCGGGGGGTTGGAAGCACTGAAGCTTTCTTT
J: TRBJ2-7; size: NA; V: TRBV6-1; D: TRBD1; CDR3: CASSEWYRTGPYEQYF; DNA: TGTGCCAGCAGTGAATGGTACCGGACAGGGCCCTACGAGCAGTACTTC
J: TRBJ1-4; size: NA; V: TRBV19; D: NA; CDR3: CASSIEAQGKLFF; DNA: TGTGCCAGTAGTATAGAGGCACAGGGAAAACTGTTTTTT
J: TRBJ1-5; size: NA; V: TRBV4-1; D: TRBD1; CDR3: CASSTHRDRDQPQHF; DNA: TGCGCCAGCAGCACACACCGGGACAGGGATCAGCCCCAGCATTTT
J: TRBJ2-7; size: few; V: TRBV20-1; D: NA; CDR3: CSAREEHEQYF; DNA: TGCAGTGCTAGAGAGGAGCACGAGCAGTACTTC
J: TRBJ2-2; size: NA; V: TRBV7-3; D: NA; CDR3: CASSAAGSGELFF; DNA: TGTGCCAGCAGCGCGGCAGGGTCCGGGGAGCTGTTTTTT
J: TRBJ1-5; size: NA; V: TRBV4-1; D: NA; CDR3: CASSQRIYRKDSNQPQHF; DNA: TGCGCCAGCAGCCAAAGAATATACAGAAAAGATAGCAATCAGCCCCAGCATTTT
J: TRBJ1-2; size: NA; V: TRBV21-1; D: NA; CDR3: CASSIAPGLGDCGYGYTF; DNA: TGTGCCAGCAGCATCGCCCCGGGACTGGGAGACTGTGGATATGGCTACACCTTC
J: TRBJ1-5; size: once; V: TRBV18; D: NA; CDR3: CASSPPRGPNSNQPQHF; DNA: TGTGCCAGCTCACCACCCCGCGGCCCAAATAGCAATCAGCCCCAGCATTTT
J: TRBJ2-3; size: NA; V: TRBV4-2; D: NA; CDR3: CASSLTSGPKTDTQYF; DNA: TGTGCCAGCAGCCTTACAAGCGGGCCCAAAACCGATACGCAGTATTTT
J: TRBJ2-7; size: NA; V: TRBV7-3; D: NA; CDR3: CASSHSSGDLYEQYF; DNA: TGTGCCAGCAGTCACTCCTCAGGGGACCTTTACGAGCAGTACTTC
J: TRBJ1-2; size: NA; V: TRBV6-1; D: TRBD1; CDR3: CASRGQGGRLGGYTF; DNA: TGTGCCAGCAGGGGACAGGGTGGTAGGTTGGGTGGCTACACCTTC
J: TRBJ2-5; size: NA; V: TRBV5-1; D: TRBD1; CDR3: CASSGTGGSQETQYF; DNA: TGCGCCAGCAGTGGGACAGGGGGCTCACAAGAGACCCAGTACTTC
J: TRBJ2-7; size: NA; V: TRBV5-4; D: TRBD1; CDR3: CASSLEWQGVIEQYF; DNA: TGTGCCAGCAGCTTAGAATGGCAGGGGGTGATCGAGCAGTACTTC
J: TRBJ2-5; size: NA; V: TRBV2; D: NA; CDR3: CASSGSGKETQYF; DNA: TGTGCCAGCAGTGGTAGCGGAAAAGAGACCCAGTACTTC
J: TRBJ1-1; size: NA; V: TRBV25-1; D: NA; CDR3: CASSALRVGTEAFF; DNA: TGTGCCAGCAGTGCCCTCAGGGTCGGTACTGAAGCTTTCTTT
J: TRBJ1-2; size: NA; V: TRBV2; D: NA; CDR3: CAPKVQGRGYTF; DNA: TGTGCCCCCAAGGTGCAGGGTAGGGGCTACACCTTC
J: TRBJ2-7; size: NA; V: TRBV30; D: TRBD2; CDR3: CAWADGGSTHEQYF; DNA: TGTGCCTGGGCCGATGGCGGGAGTACCCACGAGCAGTACTTC
J: TRBJ2-5; size: once; V: TRBV29-1; D: NA; CDR3: CSVDFGQQETQYF; DNA: TGCAGCGTTGATTTTGGTCAGCAAGAGACCCAGTACTTC
J: TRBJ2-3; size: NA; V: TRBV2; D: NA; CDR3: CASGRGGNTDTQYF; DNA: TGTGCCAGTGGAAGGGGGGGCAACACAGATACGCAGTATTTT
J: TRBJ2-5; size: NA; V: TRBV30; D: NA; CDR3: CAWSIRLAQRETQYF; DNA: TGTGCCTGGAGTATTCGGCTAGCTCAGAGAGAGACCCAGTACTTC
J: TRBJ1-2; size: NA; V: TRBV12-5; D: NA; CDR3: CASGWAGNYGYTF; DNA: TGTGCTAGTGGTTGGGCGGGCAACTATGGCTACACCTTC
J: TRBJ1-1; size: NA; V: TRBV4-3; D: NA; CDR3: CASSQDYPVETEAFF; DNA: TGCGCCAGCAGCCAAGATTACCCGGTTGAGACTGAAGCTTTCTTT
J: TRBJ2-1; size: NA; V: TRBV2; D: TRBD2; CDR3: CASEAGVTYNEQFF; DNA: TGTGCCAGCGAGGCGGGGGTGACCTACAATGAGCAGTTCTTC
J: TRBJ2-7; size: few; V: TRBV5-1; D: NA; CDR3: CASSLVWGDEQYF; DNA: TGCGCCAGCAGCTTGGTGTGGGGGGACGAGCAGTACTTC
J: TRBJ2-3; size: once; V: TRBV4-1; D: TRBD2; CDR3: CASSQGFSGGPNTDTQYF; DNA: TGCGCCAGCAGCCAAGGTTTTAGCGGGGGTCCAAACACAGATACGCAGTATTTT
J: TRBJ1-2; size: NA; V: TRBV30; D: NA; CDR3: CAWSQGVHGYTF; DNA: TGTGCCTGGAGCCAGGGCGTGCATGGCTACACCTTC
J: TRBJ2-7; size: NA; V: TRBV5-4; D: NA; CDR3: CASSLSSDEQYF; DNA: TGTGCCAGCAGCCTTAGTTCCGACGAGCAGTACTTC
J: TRBJ1-5; size: NA; V: TRBV2; D: NA; CDR3: CASSGGNQPQHF; DNA: TGTGCCAGCAGTGGCGGGAATCAGCCCCAGCATTTT
J: TRBJ2-5; size: NA; V: TRBV5-8; D: NA; CDR3: CASSLLLGSQETQYF; DNA: TGTGCCAGCAGCCTACTACTAGGGAGCCAAGAGACCCAGTACTTC
J: TRBJ2-7; size: NA; V: TRBV5-1; D: TRBD2; CDR3: CASSFNSGRAGSYEQYF; DNA: TGCGCCAGCAGCTTCAATAGCGGGAGGGCCGGTTCCTACGAGCAGTACTTC
J: TRBJ2-2; size: few; V: TRBV7-9; D: TRBD1; CDR3: CASSADRGISGELFF; DNA: TGTGCCAGCAGCGCGGACAGGGGGATATCCGGGGAGCTGTTTTTT
J: TRBJ1-1; size: NA; V: TRBV2; D: NA; CDR3: CASRVRGNTEAFF; DNA: TGTGCCAGCAGGGTAAGGGGGAACACTGAAGCTTTCTTT
J: TRBJ1-1; size: NA; V: TRBV4-1; D: TRBD1; CDR3: CASSPGTVGRTEAFF; DNA: TGCGCCAGCAGCCCCGGGACAGTGGGACGCACTGAAGCTTTCTTT
J: TRBJ2-1; size: NA; V: TRBV7-9; D: TRBD2; CDR3: CASSLAAGGEQFF; DNA: TGTGCCAGCAGCTTAGCGGCGGGGGGTGAGCAGTTCTTC
J: TRBJ2-3; size: NA; V: TRBV7-2; D: TRBD2; CDR3: CASSLWAGGTDTQYF; DNA: TGTGCCAGCAGCTTATGGGCGGGGGGGACAGATACGCAGTATTTT
J: TRBJ1-6; size: NA; V: TRBV9; D: NA; CDR3: CASSVGGSSYNSPLHF; DNA: TGTGCCAGCAGCGTGGGAGGGAGCTCCTATAATTCACCCCTCCACTTT
J: TRBJ2-1; size: NA; V: TRBV7-9; D: TRBD2; CDR3: CASSPASGRANEQFF; DNA: TGTGCCAGCAGCCCAGCTAGCGGGAGGGCCAATGAGCAGTTCTTC
J: TRBJ1-1; size: NA; V: TRBV6-5; D: TRBD1; CDR3: CASSGTGTGRPEAFF; DNA: TGTGCCAGCAGTGGGACCGGGACAGGCCGGCCTGAAGCTTTCTTT
J: TRBJ2-7; size: NA; V: TRBV9; D: TRBD2; CDR3: CASSLGGLAGTYEQYF; DNA: TGTGCCAGCAGTCTTGGGGGACTAGCGGGGACCTACGAGCAGTACTTC
J: TRBJ1-2; size: NA; V: TRBV5-1; D: NA; CDR3: CASSLSLPSPNYGYTF; DNA: TGCGCCAGCAGCTTGAGCCTACCATCCCCAAACTATGGCTACACCTTC
J: TRBJ1-3; size: NA; V: TRBV9; D: NA; CDR3: CASSVVAHGMGNTIYF; DNA: TGTGCCAGCAGCGTAGTGGCCCATGGAATGGGCAACACCATATATTTT
J: TRBJ1-3; size: NA; V: TRBV6-5; D: NA; CDR3: CASRAASSGNTIYF; DNA: TGTGCCAGCAGAGCGGCCAGCTCTGGAAACACCATATATTTT
J: TRBJ2-7; size: NA; V: TRBV19; D: TRBD2; CDR3: CASSISGLAGAYEQYF; DNA: TGTGCCAGTAGTATTAGCGGACTAGCGGGAGCCTACGAGCAGTACTTC
J: TRBJ1-6; size: NA; V: TRBV20-1; D: NA; CDR3: CTDLGGSPLHF; DNA: TGCACGGACCTGGGAGGTTCACCCCTCCACTTT